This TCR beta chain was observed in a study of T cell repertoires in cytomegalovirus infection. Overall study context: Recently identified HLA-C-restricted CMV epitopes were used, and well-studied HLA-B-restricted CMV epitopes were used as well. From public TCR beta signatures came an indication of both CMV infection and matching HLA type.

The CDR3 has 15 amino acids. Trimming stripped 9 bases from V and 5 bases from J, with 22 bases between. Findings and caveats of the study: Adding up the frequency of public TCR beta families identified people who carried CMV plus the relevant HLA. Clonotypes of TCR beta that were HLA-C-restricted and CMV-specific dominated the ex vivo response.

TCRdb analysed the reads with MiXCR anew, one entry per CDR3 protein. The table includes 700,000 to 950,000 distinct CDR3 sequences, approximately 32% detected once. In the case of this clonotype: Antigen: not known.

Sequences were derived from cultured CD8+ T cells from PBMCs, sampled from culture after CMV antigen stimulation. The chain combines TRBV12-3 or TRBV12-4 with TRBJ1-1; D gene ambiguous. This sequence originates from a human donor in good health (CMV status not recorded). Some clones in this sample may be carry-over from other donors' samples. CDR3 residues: CASTELGLPGTEAFF. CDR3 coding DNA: TGTGCCAGTACGGAGTTAGGACTCCCGGGAACTGAAGCTTTCTTT.